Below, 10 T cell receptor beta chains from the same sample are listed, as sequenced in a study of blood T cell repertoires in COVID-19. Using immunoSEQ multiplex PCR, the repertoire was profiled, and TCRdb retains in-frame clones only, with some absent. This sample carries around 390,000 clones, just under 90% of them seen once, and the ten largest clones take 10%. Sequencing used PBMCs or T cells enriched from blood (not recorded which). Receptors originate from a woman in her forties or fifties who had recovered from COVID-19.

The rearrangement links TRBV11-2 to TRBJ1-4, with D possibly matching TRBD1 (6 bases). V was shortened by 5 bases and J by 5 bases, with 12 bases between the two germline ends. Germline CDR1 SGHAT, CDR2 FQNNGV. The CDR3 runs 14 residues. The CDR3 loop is CASSPDSKNEKLFF. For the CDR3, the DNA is TGTGCCAGCAGCCCGGACAGTAAAAATGAAAAACTGTTTTTT.

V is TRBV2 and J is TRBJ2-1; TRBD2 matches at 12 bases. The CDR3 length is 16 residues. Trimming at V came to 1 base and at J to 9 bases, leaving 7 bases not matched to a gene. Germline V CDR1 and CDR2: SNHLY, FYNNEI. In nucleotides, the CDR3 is TGTGCCAGCAGTGAAGGTCTAGCGGGGGGGCTCGGTGAGCAGTTCTTC. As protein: CASSEGLAGGLGEQFF.

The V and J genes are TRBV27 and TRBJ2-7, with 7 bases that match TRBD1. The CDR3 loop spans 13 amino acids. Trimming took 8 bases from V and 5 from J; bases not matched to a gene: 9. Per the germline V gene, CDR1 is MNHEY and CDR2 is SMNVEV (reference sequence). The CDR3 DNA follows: TGTGCCAGCGGAACCGGGACAGCTCACGAGCAGTACTTC. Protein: CASGTGTAHEQYF.

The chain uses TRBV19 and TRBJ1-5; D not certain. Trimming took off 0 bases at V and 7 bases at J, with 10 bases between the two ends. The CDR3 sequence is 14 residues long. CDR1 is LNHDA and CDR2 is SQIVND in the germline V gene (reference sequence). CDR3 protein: CASSIDQENQPQHF. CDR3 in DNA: TGTGCCAGTAGTATAGATCAGGAAAACCAGCCCCAGCATTTT. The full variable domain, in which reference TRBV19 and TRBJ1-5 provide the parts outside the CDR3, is DGGITQSPKYLFRKEGQNVTLSCEQNLNHDAMYWYRQDPGQGLRLIYYSQIVNDFQKGDIAEGYSVSREKKESFPLTVTSAQKNPTAFYLCASSIDQENQPQHFGDGTRLSIL.

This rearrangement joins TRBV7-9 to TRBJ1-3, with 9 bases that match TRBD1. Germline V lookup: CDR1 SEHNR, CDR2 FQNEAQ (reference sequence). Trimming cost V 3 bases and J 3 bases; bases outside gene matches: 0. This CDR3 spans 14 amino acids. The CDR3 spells CASSLGQGGNTIYF. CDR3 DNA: TGTGCCAGCAGCTTGGGACAGGGTGGAAACACCATATATTTT.

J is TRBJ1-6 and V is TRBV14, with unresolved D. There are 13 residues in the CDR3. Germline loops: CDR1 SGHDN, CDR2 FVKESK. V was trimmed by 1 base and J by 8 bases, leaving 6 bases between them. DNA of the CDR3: TGTGCCAGCAGCCAAGTTGGGCATTCACCCCTCCACTTT. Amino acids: CASSQVGHSPLHF.

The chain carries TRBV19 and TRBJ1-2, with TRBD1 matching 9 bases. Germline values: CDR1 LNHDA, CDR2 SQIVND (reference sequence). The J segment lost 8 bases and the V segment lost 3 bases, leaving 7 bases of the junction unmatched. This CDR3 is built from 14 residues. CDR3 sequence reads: CASSIEQGARGYTF. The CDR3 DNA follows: TGTGCCAGTAGTATCGAACAGGGGGCCCGGGGCTACACCTTC.

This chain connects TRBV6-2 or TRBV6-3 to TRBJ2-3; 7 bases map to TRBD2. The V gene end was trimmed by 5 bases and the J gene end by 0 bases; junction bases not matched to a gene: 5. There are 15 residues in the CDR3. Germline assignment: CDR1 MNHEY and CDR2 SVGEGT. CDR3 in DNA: TGTGCCAGCAGTGCACGGACTAGAAGCACAGATACGCAGTATTTT. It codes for CASSARTRSTDTQYF.

The CDR3, as DNA: TGTGCCAGCAGCTCGGGTGGGGGCTACACCTTC. This sequence encodes CASSSGGGYTF. The chain is built from TRBV7-9 and TRBJ1-2; D unclear. Germline assignment: CDR1 SEHNR and CDR2 FQNEAQ (reference sequence). Trimming removed 4 bases at V and 8 bases at J, with 8 bases between. The CDR3 has 11 residues. Full variable domain (outside the CDR3, taken from reference TRBV7-9 and TRBJ1-2): DTGVSQNPRHKITKRGQNVTFRCDPISEHNRLYWYRQTLGQGPEFLTYFQNEAQLEKSRLLSDRFSAERPKGSFSTLEIQRTEQGDSAMYLCASSSGGGYTFGSGTRLTVV.

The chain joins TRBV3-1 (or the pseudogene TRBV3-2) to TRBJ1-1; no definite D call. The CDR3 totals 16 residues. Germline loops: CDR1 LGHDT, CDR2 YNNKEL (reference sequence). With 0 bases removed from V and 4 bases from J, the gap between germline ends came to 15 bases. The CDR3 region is CASSQERPPVVTEAFF. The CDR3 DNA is TGTGCCAGCAGCCAAGAACGCCCCCCGGTGGTCACTGAAGCTTTCTTT.